A selection of T cell receptor beta chains follows, all from one sample in a study of T cells in localized non-small cell lung cancer. Clones were read by immunoSEQ multiplex PCR, and TCRdb kept only the in-frame ones, dropping some. The sample records more than 20,000 clones, more than 65% being singletons. Sequences were derived from PBMCs, sampled before any cancer treatment. The receptors were sampled from a man between 40 and 69 years old with stage II lung adenocarcinoma. Each CDR3 is given with its conserved first and last residue.

J gene,V gene,CDR3 length,CDR3 protein
TRBJ1-1,TRBV7-6,17,CASSEDRGRPGNTEAFF
TRBJ1-1,TRBV28,11,CASSRNTEAFF
TRBJ1-1,TRBV28,14,CASSSPGRNTEAFF
TRBJ1-5,TRBV6-5,15,CASSLTGTVNQPQHF
TRBJ2-1,TRBV6-5,12,CASSYSGGEQFF
TRBJ2-7,TRBV5-6,13,CASSLEEWSEQYF
TRBJ2-3,TRBV7-2,17,CASSFGTGKLWPDTQYF
TRBJ2-3,TRBV7-8,15,CASSLGTASTDTQYF
TRBJ1-2,TRBV25-1,13,CASSPGTVYGYTF
TRBJ1-2,TRBV6-1,15,CATTVMVGANYGYTF
TRBJ2-7,TRBV7-2,16,CASSLARGTISYEQYF
TRBJ2-1,TRBV5-6,15,CASSSPPRGYNEQFF
TRBJ2-2,TRBV11-3,15,CASSQLAGGTGELFF
TRBJ2-6,TRBV14,16,CASSWTAPSGANVLTF
TRBJ2-3,TRBV6-5,15,CASSYYGSTTDTQYF
TRBJ2-1,TRBV11-3,15,CASSPGRVSYNEQFF
TRBJ2-2,TRBV5-1,12,CASSSQYGELFF
TRBJ2-7,TRBV7-9,14,CASSPYDRAPGQYF
TRBJ2-7,TRBV7-2,14,CASSLVGASYEQYF
TRBJ2-1,TRBV6-1,14,CASSEGSSYNEQFF
TRBJ1-1,TRBV29-1,13,CSAVGILNTEAFF
TRBJ1-1,TRBV6-5,13,CASSVGQNTEAFF
TRBJ1-6,TRBV5-5,13,CASSLLWDSPLHF
TRBJ1-2,TRBV11-3,15,CASSPIGTGTYGYTF
TRBJ1-1,TRBV9,14,CASSPSGLNTEAFF
TRBJ1-1,TRBV30,12,CAWRAGLKEAFF
TRBJ1-5,TRBV6-5,14,CASSYSADNQPQHF
TRBJ1-2,TRBV6-1,15,CASSEWGRGYYGYTF
TRBJ2-3,TRBV7-2,13,CASSYPSTDTQYF
TRBJ2-7,TRBV13,13,CASSLTGDYEQYF
TRBJ1-4,TRBV2,11,CASRDNEKLFF
TRBJ2-7,TRBV5-1,14,CASSFVLGGYEQYF
TRBJ2-7,TRBV9,14,CASSASGLAGEQYF
TRBJ2-7,TRBV10-3,14,CAIKSSGGAYEQYF
TRBJ2-7,TRBV6-5,16,CASSYNGGTASYEQYF
TRBJ2-1,TRBV18,16,CASSYGLAGQSNEQFF
TRBJ1-6,TRBV19,14,CASSTGTANSPLHF
TRBJ2-1,TRBV30,13,CAWMGGLTGEQFF
TRBJ2-7,TRBV28,14,CASSSTGGAIIFFF
TRBJ1-5,TRBV6-6,16,CASSYGTAYSNQPQHF
TRBJ2-3,TRBV15,15,CATSRTGTGSDTQYF
TRBJ1-2,TRBV6-5,12,CASSLWGDGYTF
TRBJ2-1,TRBV10-3,11,CAISVGNEQFF
TRBJ2-5,TRBV2,15,CASGGGGRSQETQYF
TRBJ2-7,TRBV27,14,CASTPLGTDYEQYF